Reported below is one T cell receptor (beta chain). The sample is drawn from a study of blood T cell repertoires in COVID-19. Here immunoSEQ multiplex PCR was the method, and the copy in TCRdb shows in-frame clones only, minus some. The sample comprises around 200,000 clones, 84% of which are singletons, and approximately 7.1% rests with the top ten. The CDR3 spans 11 residues. Germline-derived CDR1 and CDR2 are DFQATT and SNEGSKA (reference sequence). V shed 5 bases and J 7 bases; nucleotides not matched to a gene: 2. This TCR derives from a human donor in a cohort sampled during active COVID-19. This chain joins TRBV20-1 and TRBJ1-1; TRBD1 matches 9 bases. Input material: peripheral blood. The CDR3 region has the DNA TGCAGTGCTGGGGGACAGGGTGAAGCTTTCTTT. Protein sequence: CSAGGQGEAFF.